This TCR beta chain was observed in a study of control samples from healthy donors and cancer patients. This CDR3 contains 14 residues. V was trimmed by 0 bases and J by 4 bases, leaving 10 bases between them. CDR1 is SGHRS, CDR2 YFSETQ, per germline. Libraries were prepared by immunoSEQ multiplex PCR; TCRdb keeps only in-frame clonotypes and omits some of them. Among about 100,000 clones listed, roughly 93% were seen once. The sequence derives from a man younger than 35 in good health. This chain links TRBV5-1 with TRBJ1-2, with D tentatively TRBD1 (6 bases). Material: blood. CDR3 DNA sequence: TGCGCCAGCAGCTTGGGGACAGCAGCCTATGGCTACACCTTC. Translated, it gives CASSLGTAAYGYTF. The whole variable domain, remainder taken from reference TRBV5-1 and TRBJ1-2, is KAGVTQTPRYLIKTRGQQVTLSCSPISGHRSVSWYQQTPGQGLQFLFEYFSETQRNKGNFPGRFSGRQFSNSRSEMNVSTLELGDSALYLCASSLGTAAYGYTFGSGTRLTVV.